A selection of T cell receptor beta chains follows, all from one sample in a study of blood T cell repertoires in COVID-19. This table comes from immunoSEQ multiplex PCR, and its TCRdb copy is limited to in-frame clones, with some not included. The sample carries around 140,000 clones, 84% recorded once. Sequenced sample: peripheral blood. The receptors shown here come from a human donor in a cohort sampled during active COVID-19. CDR3s include the opening cysteine and the closing phenylalanine or tryptophan. A D gene is named only where the DNA matches it firmly. The size of a clone is reported for some rows only, either as once, few or many, or as a class for expanded clones.

v_call: TRBV27
clone_size: -
j_call: TRBJ1-2
d_call: TRBD1
cdr3_aa: CASSATGGGYTF
cdr3_nt: TGTGCCAGCAGTGCGACAGGGGGTGGCTACACCTTC

v_call: TRBV11-2
clone_size: -
j_call: TRBJ1-6
d_call: -
cdr3_aa: CASSLNRYNSPLHF
cdr3_nt: TGTGCCAGCAGCTTAAACAGATATAATTCACCCCTCCACTTT

v_call: TRBV5-1
clone_size: -
j_call: TRBJ1-1
d_call: TRBD1
cdr3_aa: CASSPDRVNTEAFF
cdr3_nt: TGCGCCAGCAGCCCCGACAGGGTAAACACTGAAGCTTTCTTT

v_call: TRBV5-8
clone_size: -
j_call: TRBJ2-3
d_call: -
cdr3_aa: CASSLEGASTDTQYF
cdr3_nt: TGTGCCAGCAGCTTGGAAGGAGCTAGCACAGATACGCAGTATTTT

v_call: TRBV7-9
clone_size: -
j_call: TRBJ2-3
d_call: -
cdr3_aa: CASSTGLPSTDTQYF
cdr3_nt: TGTGCCAGCAGCACAGGACTACCTAGCACAGATACGCAGTATTTT

v_call: TRBV5-1
clone_size: -
j_call: TRBJ2-3
d_call: TRBD2
cdr3_aa: CASSLTRERDTQYF
cdr3_nt: TGCGCCAGCAGCTTAACGCGGGAGAGAGATACGCAGTATTTT

v_call: TRBV21-1
clone_size: few
j_call: TRBJ2-1
d_call: -
cdr3_aa: CASSKILWGGDEQFF
cdr3_nt: TGTGCCAGCAGCAAGATCCTTTGGGGGGGGGATGAGCAGTTCTTC

v_call: TRBV5-6
clone_size: few
j_call: TRBJ1-5
d_call: -
cdr3_aa: CASSLATLGSDQPQHF
cdr3_nt: TGTGCCAGCAGCTTGGCGACGCTCGGGAGCGATCAGCCCCAGCATTTT

v_call: TRBV15
clone_size: -
j_call: TRBJ2-3
d_call: -
cdr3_aa: CATSRDLISTDTQYF
cdr3_nt: TGTGCCACCAGCAGAGACCTTATCAGCACAGATACGCAGTATTTT

v_call: TRBV9
clone_size: once
j_call: TRBJ1-1
d_call: TRBD1
cdr3_aa: CASSVTDRRNTEAFF
cdr3_nt: TGTGCCAGCAGCGTGACGGACAGGAGGAACACTGAAGCTTTCTTT

v_call: TRBV6-2/TRBV6-3
clone_size: -
j_call: TRBJ2-5
d_call: TRBD1
cdr3_aa: CASSYSILATGYTQETQYF
cdr3_nt: TGTGCCAGCAGTTACTCGATTCTGGCGACAGGGTATACTCAAGAGACCCAGTACTTC

v_call: TRBV30
clone_size: -
j_call: TRBJ1-3
d_call: TRBD1
cdr3_aa: CAWSRPGGPSGNTIYF
cdr3_nt: TGTGCCTGGAGTAGGCCAGGGGGTCCCTCTGGAAACACCATATATTTT

v_call: TRBV5-1
clone_size: many
j_call: TRBJ2-2
d_call: -
cdr3_aa: CASSLGLGRTGELFF
cdr3_nt: TGCGCCAGCAGCTTGGGACTAGGTCGTACCGGGGAGCTGTTTTTT

v_call: TRBV29-1
clone_size: -
j_call: TRBJ2-5
d_call: -
cdr3_aa: CSVPFRGTGETQYF
cdr3_nt: TGCAGCGTCCCTTTCAGGGGTACGGGAGAGACCCAGTACTTC

v_call: TRBV2
clone_size: few
j_call: TRBJ2-3
d_call: TRBD1
cdr3_aa: CASSGGQGRTDTQYF
cdr3_nt: TGTGCCAGCAGTGGGGGACAGGGGAGGACAGATACGCAGTATTTT

v_call: TRBV7-9
clone_size: -
j_call: TRBJ2-3
d_call: TRBD2
cdr3_aa: CASSHLDGGATDTQYF
cdr3_nt: TGTGCCAGCAGCCACCTTGACGGGGGGGCCACAGATACGCAGTATTTT

v_call: TRBV5-1
clone_size: -
j_call: TRBJ2-5
d_call: -
cdr3_aa: CASSFGSKQETQYF
cdr3_nt: TGCGCCAGCAGCTTCGGTAGTAAGCAAGAGACCCAGTACTTC

v_call: TRBV18
clone_size: -
j_call: TRBJ2-1
d_call: TRBD2
cdr3_aa: CASSPGREPSYNEQFF
cdr3_nt: TGTGCCAGCTCACCGGGGCGGGAGCCTTCCTACAATGAGCAGTTCTTC

v_call: TRBV10-3
clone_size: few
j_call: TRBJ1-5
d_call: -
cdr3_aa: CAISSGNQPQHF
cdr3_nt: TGTGCCATCAGTTCAGGGAATCAGCCCCAGCATTTT

v_call: TRBV18
clone_size: -
j_call: TRBJ1-4
d_call: -
cdr3_aa: CASSPTGGDEKLFF
cdr3_nt: TGTGCCAGCTCACCGACCGGCGGGGACGAAAAACTGTTTTTT

v_call: TRBV6-4
clone_size: -
j_call: TRBJ2-1
d_call: TRBD1
cdr3_aa: CASSEQGQGYNEQFF
cdr3_nt: TGTGCCAGCAGTGAACAGGGACAGGGCTACAATGAGCAGTTCTTC

v_call: TRBV12-3/TRBV12-4
clone_size: -
j_call: TRBJ2-3
d_call: -
cdr3_aa: CASRGMGGDTQYF
cdr3_nt: TGTGCCAGCAGGGGAATGGGGGGAGATACGCAGTATTTT

v_call: TRBV23-1
clone_size: -
j_call: TRBJ1-5
d_call: TRBD1
cdr3_aa: CASSLPDRGRDNQPQHF
cdr3_nt: TGCGCCAGCAGTCTACCGGACAGGGGAAGGGACAATCAGCCCCAGCATTTT

v_call: TRBV7-9
clone_size: -
j_call: TRBJ2-1
d_call: -
cdr3_aa: CASSLAYEQFF
cdr3_nt: TGTGCCAGCAGCTTAGCCTATGAGCAGTTCTTC

v_call: TRBV5-5
clone_size: -
j_call: TRBJ2-2
d_call: TRBD1
cdr3_aa: CASSFSASGGTGELFF
cdr3_nt: TGTGCCAGCAGCTTTTCGGCGTCAGGGGGCACCGGGGAGCTGTTTTTT

v_call: TRBV6-2/TRBV6-3
clone_size: -
j_call: TRBJ2-2
d_call: TRBD2
cdr3_aa: CASSYSLAGGNTGELFF
cdr3_nt: TGTGCCAGCAGTTACTCATTAGCGGGAGGGAACACCGGGGAGCTGTTTTTT

v_call: TRBV7-8
clone_size: -
j_call: TRBJ2-1
d_call: TRBD2
cdr3_aa: CASSPGLAGDEQFF
cdr3_nt: TGTGCCAGCAGCCCGGGACTAGCGGGAGACGAGCAGTTCTTC